This TCR beta chain is from a study of T cells and Merkel cell carcinoma outcomes. Points from the study as a whole: Reportedly, T-cell repertoire with density predicts Merkel cell carcinoma outcomes.

Germline V gene sequence: CDR1 SGHKS, CDR2 YYEKEE (reference sequence). There are 18 residues in the CDR3. V lost 4 bases, J lost 3 bases, and 23 bases lay in between. Here immunoSEQ multiplex PCR was the method, and the copy in TCRdb shows in-frame clones only, minus some. The sample contains roughly 4,000 clones, 80% to 95% of which appear only once. About this clone itself: Its antigen remains unidentified.

The chain has TRBV5-5 and TRBJ1-3, with D perhaps TRBD1 (5 bases). What was sequenced was tumor tissue from Merkel cell carcinoma. This sequence originates from a human donor with Merkel cell carcinoma. The CDR3 sequence is CASSLGLERLVIGNTIYF. The CDR3 coding sequence is TGTGCCAGCAGCCTGGGACTGGAAAGGCTTGTAATTGGAAACACCATATATTTT.